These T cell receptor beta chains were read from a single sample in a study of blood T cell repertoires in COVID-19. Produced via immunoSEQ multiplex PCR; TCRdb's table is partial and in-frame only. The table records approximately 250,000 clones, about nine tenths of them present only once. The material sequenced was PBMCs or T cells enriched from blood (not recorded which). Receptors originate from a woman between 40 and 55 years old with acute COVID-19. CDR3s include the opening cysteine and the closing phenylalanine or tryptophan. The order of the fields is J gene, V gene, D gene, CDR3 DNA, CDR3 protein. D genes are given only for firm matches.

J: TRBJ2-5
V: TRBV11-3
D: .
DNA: TGTGCCAGCAGCTTATTTCTTTTCGGCGGCGGCCAAGAGACCCAGTACTTC
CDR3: CASSLFLFGGGQETQYF

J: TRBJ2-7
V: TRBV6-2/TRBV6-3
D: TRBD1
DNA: TGTGCCAGCAGTCTGCGGACAGGTCCCTACGAGCAGTACTTC
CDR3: CASSLRTGPYEQYF

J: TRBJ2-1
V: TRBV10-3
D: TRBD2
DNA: TGTGCCATCAGTGATTATAGCGGGAGATCCTACAATGAGCAGTTCTTC
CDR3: CAISDYSGRSYNEQFF

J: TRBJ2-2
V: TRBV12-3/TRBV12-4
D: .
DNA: TGTGCCAGCAGTCCCCAGGCCGCCGGGGAGCTGTTTTTT
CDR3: CASSPQAAGELFF

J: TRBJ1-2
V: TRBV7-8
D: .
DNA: TGTGCCAGCAGCTTAGCGACGGTGGAGGGCTATGGCTACACCTTC
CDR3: CASSLATVEGYGYTF

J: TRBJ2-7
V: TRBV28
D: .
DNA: TGTGCCAGCAGTACTAGACTAGGAGGGTCCTACGAGCAGTACTTC
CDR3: CASSTRLGGSYEQYF

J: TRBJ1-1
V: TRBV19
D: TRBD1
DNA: TGTGCCAGTAGTAGCAACCCGACAGGGGCGGACACTGAAGCTTTCTTT
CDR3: CASSSNPTGADTEAFF

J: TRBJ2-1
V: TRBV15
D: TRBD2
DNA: TGTGCCACCAGCAGTTTCGGGACTAGATCCTACAATGAGCAGTTCTTC
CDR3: CATSSFGTRSYNEQFF

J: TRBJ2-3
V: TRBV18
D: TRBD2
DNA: TGTGCCAGCTCACCAATAGCGGGTCGCACAGATACGCAGTATTTT
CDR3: CASSPIAGRTDTQYF

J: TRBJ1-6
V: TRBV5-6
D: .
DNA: TGTGCCAGCAGTCACGCAGGGAATTCACCCCTCCACTTT
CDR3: CASSHAGNSPLHF

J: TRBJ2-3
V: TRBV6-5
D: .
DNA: TGTGCCAGCAGTTACTCCCCCGAGACAGGCACAGATACGCAGTATTTT
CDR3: CASSYSPETGTDTQYF